This TCR beta chain was found in a study of blood T cell repertoires in COVID-19. Across the study: Nucleic acid was either cDNA or gDNA, and it came from T cells, B-cell-depleted T cells, or PBMCs.

The CDR3 totals 14 residues. V lost 11 bases, J lost 13 bases, and 24 bases lay in between. CDR1 and CDR2 from the germline V gene are SNHLY and FYNNEI. Seattle patients were enrolled during active infection and followed longitudinally. Measured with immunoSEQ multiplex PCR; TCRdb has only the in-frame clones, and not every one. The sample comprises some 150,000 clones, 84% of which are singletons, and 13% to 15% rests with the top ten. The sample was peripheral blood. This chain joins TRBV2 and TRBJ1-6; weak D call: TRBD1 (5 bases). The receptor comes from a woman aged 70-85 years with COVID-19, enrolled during active disease. CDR3 in amino acids: CAGTTRDSGPPLHF. The CDR3 DNA reads as TGTGCCGGTACGACCCGGGACTCTGGTCCGCCCCTCCACTTT. Looking up the rest from reference TRBV2 and TRBJ1-6 gives the full variable domain: EPEVTQTPSHQVTQMGQEVILRCVPISNHLYFYWYRQILGQKVEFLVSFYNNEISEKSEIFDDQFSVERPDGSNFTLKIRSTKLEDSAMYFCAGTTRDSGPPLHFGNGTRLTVT.